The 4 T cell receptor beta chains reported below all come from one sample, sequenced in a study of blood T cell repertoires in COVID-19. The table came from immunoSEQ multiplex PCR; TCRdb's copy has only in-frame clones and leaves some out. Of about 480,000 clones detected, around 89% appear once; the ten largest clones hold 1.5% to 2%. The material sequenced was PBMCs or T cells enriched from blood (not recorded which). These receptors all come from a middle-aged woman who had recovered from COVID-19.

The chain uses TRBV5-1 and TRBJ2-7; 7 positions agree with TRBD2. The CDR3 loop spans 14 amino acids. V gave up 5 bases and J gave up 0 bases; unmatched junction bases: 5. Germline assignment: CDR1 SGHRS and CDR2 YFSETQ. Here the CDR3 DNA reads TGCGCCAGCAGTGGACTAGTGCCCTCCTACGAGCAGTACTTC. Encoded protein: CASSGLVPSYEQYF.

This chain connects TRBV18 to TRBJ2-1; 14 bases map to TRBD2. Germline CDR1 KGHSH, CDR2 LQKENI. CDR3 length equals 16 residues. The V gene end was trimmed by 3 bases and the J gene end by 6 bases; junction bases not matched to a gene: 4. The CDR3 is CASSPGTSGRRNEQFF. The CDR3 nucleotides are TGTGCCAGCTCACCCGGGACTAGCGGGAGACGCAATGAGCAGTTCTTC.

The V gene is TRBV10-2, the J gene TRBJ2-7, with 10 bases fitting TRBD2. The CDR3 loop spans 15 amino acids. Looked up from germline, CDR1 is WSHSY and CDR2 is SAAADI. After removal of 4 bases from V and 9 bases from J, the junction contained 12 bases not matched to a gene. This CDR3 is CASSGRTSGALGQYF. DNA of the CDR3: TGCGCCAGCAGTGGCCGGACTAGCGGAGCTCTGGGGCAGTACTTC.

The CDR3 region is CAISRDQQGVHTSNTEAFF. In DNA form, the CDR3 reads TGTGCCATCAGTCGTGATCAGCAGGGGGTCCATACTTCGAACACTGAAGCTTTCTTT. V is TRBV10-3 and J is TRBJ1-1; 7 bases are a match to TRBD1. This CDR3 spans 19 amino acids. J was trimmed by 1 base and V by 5 bases; bases with no gene match: 19. Germline CDR1 is ENHRY and CDR2 is SYGVKD.